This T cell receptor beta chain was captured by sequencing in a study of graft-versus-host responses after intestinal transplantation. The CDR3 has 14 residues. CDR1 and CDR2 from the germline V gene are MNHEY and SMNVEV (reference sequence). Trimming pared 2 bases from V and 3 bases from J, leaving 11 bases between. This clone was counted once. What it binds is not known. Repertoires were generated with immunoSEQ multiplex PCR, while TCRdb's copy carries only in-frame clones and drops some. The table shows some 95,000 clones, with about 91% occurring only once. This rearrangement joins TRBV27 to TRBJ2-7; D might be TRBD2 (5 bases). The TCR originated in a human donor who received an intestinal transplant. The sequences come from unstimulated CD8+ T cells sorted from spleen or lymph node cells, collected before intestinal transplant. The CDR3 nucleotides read TGTGCCAGCAGTTTAAGCCCCGGGAACTACGAGCAGTACTTC. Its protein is CASSLSPGNYEQYF.